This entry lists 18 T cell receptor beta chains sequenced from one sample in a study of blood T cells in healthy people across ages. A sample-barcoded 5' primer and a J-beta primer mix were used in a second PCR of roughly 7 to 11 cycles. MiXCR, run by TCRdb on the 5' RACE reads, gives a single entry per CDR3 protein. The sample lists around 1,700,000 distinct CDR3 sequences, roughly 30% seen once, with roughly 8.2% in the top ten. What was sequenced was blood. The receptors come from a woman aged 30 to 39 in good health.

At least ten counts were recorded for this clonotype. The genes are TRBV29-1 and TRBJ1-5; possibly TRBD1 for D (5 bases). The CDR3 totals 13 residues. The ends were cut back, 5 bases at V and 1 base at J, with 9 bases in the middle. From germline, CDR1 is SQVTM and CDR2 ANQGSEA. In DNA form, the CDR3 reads TGCAGCGTTCGGTGGGGGAGCAATCAGCCCCAGCATTTT. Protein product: CSVRWGSNQPQHF.

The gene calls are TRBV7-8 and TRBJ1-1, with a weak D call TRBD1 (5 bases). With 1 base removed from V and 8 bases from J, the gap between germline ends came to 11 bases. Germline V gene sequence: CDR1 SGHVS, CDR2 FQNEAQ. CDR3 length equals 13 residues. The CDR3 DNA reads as TGTGCCAGCAGCTTAGAGTTCGGGGGAGAAGCTTTCTTT. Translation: CASSLEFGGEAFF.

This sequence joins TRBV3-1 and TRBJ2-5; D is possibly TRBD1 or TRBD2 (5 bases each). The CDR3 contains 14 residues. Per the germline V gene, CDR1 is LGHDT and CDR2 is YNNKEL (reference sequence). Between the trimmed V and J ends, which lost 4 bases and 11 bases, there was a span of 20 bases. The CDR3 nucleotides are TGTGCCAGCAGCCGGGGACGCAGGGCGTCAGAGCAGTACTTC. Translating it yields CASSRGRRASEQYF.

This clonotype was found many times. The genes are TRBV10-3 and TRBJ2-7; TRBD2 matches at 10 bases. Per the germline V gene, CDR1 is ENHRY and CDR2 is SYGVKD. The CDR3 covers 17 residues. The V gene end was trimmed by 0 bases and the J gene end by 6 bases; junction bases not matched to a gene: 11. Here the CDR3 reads CAISESLGASGSGEQYF. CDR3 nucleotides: TGTGCCATCAGTGAGTCCCTGGGGGCTAGCGGGAGCGGCGAGCAGTACTTC.

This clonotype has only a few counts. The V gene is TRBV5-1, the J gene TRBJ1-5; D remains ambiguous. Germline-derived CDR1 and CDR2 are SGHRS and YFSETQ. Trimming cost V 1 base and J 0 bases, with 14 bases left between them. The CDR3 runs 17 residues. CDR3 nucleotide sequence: TGCGCCAGCAGCTTGATCGGCGCAAAAGGTAGCAATCAGCCCCAGCATTTT. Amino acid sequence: CASSLIGAKGSNQPQHF.

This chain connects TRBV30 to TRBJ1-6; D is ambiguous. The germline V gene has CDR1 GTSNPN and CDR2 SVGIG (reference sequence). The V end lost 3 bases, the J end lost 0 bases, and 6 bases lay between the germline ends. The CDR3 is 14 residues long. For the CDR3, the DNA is TGTGCCTGGAGATGGGGCTCCTATAATTCACCCCTCCACTTT. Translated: CAWRWGSYNSPLHF.

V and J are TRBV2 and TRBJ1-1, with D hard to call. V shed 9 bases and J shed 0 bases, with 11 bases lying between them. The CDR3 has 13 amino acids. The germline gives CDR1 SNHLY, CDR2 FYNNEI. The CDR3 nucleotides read TGTGCCAGAGCCGGGCCGGTGAACACTGAAGCTTTCTTT. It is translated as CARAGPVNTEAFF.

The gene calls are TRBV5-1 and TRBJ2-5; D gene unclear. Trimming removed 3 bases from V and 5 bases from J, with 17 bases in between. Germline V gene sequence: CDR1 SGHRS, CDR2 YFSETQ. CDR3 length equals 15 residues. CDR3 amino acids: CASSWAVGQAETQYF. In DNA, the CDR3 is TGCGCCAGCAGCTGGGCGGTAGGGCAGGCGGAGACCCAGTACTTC.

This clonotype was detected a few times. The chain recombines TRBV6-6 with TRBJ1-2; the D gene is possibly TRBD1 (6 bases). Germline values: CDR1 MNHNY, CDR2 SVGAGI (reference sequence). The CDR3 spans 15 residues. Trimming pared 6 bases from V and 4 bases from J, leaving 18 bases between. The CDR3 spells CASSAPYRVAYGYTF. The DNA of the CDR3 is TGTGCCAGCAGCGCGCCCTACAGGGTCGCCTATGGCTACACCTTC.

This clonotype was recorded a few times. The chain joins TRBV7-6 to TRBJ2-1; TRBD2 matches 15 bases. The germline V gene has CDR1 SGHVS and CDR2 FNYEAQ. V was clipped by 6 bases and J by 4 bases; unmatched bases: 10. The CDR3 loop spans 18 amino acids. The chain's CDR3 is CASSSTPGLAGGYNEQFF. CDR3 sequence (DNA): TGTGCCAGCAGTTCTACACCGGGACTAGCGGGGGGTTACAATGAGCAGTTCTTC.

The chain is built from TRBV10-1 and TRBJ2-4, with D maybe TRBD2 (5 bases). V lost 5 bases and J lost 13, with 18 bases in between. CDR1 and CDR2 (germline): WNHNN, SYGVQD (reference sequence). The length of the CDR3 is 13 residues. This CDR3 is CASSSSGNNEQYF. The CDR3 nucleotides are TGCGCCAGCAGTTCGAGCGGAAACAATGAGCAGTACTTC.

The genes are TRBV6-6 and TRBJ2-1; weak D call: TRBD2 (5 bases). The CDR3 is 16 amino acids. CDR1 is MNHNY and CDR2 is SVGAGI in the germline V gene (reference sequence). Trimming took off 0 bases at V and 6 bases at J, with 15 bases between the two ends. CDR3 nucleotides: TGTGCCAGCAGTTACTCGAGTGGGTACCGGGGCAATGAGCAGTTCTTC. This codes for CASSYSSGYRGNEQFF.

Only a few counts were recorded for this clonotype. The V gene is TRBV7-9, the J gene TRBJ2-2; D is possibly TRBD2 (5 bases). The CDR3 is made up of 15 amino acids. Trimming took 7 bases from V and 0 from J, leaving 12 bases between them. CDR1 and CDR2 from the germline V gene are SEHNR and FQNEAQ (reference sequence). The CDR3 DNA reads TGTGCCAGCACCACGGAGGCTGCGAACACCGGGGAGCTGTTTTTT. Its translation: CASTTEAANTGELFF.

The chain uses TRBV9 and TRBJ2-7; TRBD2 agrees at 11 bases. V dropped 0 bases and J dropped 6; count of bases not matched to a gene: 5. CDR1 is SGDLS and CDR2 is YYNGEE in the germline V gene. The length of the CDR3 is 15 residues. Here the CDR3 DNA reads TGTGCCAGCAGCGTAGCTGCACTAGCGGGAGTCGAGCAGTACTTC. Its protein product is CASSVAALAGVEQYF.

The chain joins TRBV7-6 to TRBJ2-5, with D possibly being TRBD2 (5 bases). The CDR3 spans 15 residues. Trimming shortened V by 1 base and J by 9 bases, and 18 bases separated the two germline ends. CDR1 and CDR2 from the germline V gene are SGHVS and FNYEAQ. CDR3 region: CASSLDVSSAGAQYF. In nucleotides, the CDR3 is TGTGCCAGCAGCTTAGATGTTAGCAGCGCCGGGGCCCAGTACTTC.

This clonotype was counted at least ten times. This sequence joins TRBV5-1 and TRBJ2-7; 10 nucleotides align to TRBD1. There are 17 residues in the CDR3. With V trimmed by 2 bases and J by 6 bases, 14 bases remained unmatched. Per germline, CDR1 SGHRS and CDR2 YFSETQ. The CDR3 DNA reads TGCGCCAGCAGCTTCGGTGGGACAGGGGCACTTCCCGGCGAGCAGTACTTC. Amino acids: CASSFGGTGALPGEQYF.

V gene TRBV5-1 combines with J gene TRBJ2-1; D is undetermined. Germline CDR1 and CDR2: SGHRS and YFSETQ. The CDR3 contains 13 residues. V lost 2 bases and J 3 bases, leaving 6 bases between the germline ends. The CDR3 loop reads CASSFGFYNEQFF. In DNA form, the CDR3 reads TGCGCCAGCAGCTTCGGCTTCTACAATGAGCAGTTCTTC.

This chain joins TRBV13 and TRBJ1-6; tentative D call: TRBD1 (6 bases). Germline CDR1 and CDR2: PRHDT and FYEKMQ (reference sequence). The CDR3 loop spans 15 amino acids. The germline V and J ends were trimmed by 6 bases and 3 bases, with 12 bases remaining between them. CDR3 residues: CASRGGAHYNSPLHF. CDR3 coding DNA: TGTGCCAGCAGAGGGGGGGCCCACTATAATTCACCCCTCCACTTT.